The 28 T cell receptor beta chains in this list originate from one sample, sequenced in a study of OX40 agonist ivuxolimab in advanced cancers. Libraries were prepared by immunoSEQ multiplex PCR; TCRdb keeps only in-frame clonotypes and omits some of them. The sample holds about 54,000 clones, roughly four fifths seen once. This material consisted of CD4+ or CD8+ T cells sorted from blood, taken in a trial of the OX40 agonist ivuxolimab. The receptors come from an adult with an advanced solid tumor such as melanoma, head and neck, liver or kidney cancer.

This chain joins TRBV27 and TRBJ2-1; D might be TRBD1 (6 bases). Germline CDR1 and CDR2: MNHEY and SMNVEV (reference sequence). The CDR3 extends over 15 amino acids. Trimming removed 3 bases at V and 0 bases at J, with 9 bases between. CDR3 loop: CASSFRTVSYNEQFF. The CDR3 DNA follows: TGTGCCAGCAGTTTTCGGACAGTCTCCTACAATGAGCAGTTCTTC.

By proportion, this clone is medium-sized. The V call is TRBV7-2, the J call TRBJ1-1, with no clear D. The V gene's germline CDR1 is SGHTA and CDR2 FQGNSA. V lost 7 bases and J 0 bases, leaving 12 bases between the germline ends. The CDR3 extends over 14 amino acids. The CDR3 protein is CASIMWVMNTEAFF. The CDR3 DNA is TGTGCCAGCATCATGTGGGTTATGAACACTGAAGCTTTCTTT.

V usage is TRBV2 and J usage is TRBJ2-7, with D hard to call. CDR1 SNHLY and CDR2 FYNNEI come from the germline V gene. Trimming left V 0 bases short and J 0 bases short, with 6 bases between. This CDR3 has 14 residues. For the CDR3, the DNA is TGTGCCAGCAGTGAAGCGCCTAGCTCCTACGAGCAGTACTTC. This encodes CASSEAPSSYEQYF.

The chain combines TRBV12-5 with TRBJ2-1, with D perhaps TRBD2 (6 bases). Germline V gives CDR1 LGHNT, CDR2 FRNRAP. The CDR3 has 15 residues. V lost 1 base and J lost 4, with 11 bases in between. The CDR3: CASGLGSGYYNEQFF. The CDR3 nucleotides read TGTGCTAGTGGTTTGGGTAGCGGTTATTACAATGAGCAGTTCTTC.

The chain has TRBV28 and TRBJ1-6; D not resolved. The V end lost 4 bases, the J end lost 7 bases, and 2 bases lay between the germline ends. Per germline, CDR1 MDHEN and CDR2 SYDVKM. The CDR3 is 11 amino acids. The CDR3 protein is CASSSNSPLHF. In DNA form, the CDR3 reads TGTGCCAGCAGTTCCAATTCACCCCTCCACTTT.

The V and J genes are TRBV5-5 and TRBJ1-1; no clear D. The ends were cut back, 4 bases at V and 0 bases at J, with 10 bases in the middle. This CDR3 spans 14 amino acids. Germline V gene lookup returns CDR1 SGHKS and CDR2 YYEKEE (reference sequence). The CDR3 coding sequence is TGTGCCAGCAGCCCTGTAGGGTTGAACACTGAAGCTTTCTTT. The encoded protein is CASSPVGLNTEAFF.

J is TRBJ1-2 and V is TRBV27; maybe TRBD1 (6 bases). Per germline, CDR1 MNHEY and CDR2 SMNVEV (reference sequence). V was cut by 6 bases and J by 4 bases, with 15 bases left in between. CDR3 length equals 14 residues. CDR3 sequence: CASRRTGSGYGYTF. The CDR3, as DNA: TGTGCCAGCAGGAGAACAGGGTCGGGCTATGGCTACACCTTC.

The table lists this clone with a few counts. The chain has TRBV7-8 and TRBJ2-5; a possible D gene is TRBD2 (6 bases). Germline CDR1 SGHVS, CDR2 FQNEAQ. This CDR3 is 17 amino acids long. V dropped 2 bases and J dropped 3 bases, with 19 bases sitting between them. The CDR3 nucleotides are TGTGCCAGCAGCTTATCCCTCGCGGGACTTAATAAAGAGACCCAGTACTTC. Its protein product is CASSLSLAGLNKETQYF.

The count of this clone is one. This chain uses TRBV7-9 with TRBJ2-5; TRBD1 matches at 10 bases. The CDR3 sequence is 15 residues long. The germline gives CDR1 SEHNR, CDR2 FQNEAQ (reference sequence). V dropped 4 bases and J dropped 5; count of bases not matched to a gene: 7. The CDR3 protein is CASSSSGTGAETQYF. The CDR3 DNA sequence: TGTGCCAGCAGCTCCTCCGGGACAGGGGCCGAGACCCAGTACTTC.

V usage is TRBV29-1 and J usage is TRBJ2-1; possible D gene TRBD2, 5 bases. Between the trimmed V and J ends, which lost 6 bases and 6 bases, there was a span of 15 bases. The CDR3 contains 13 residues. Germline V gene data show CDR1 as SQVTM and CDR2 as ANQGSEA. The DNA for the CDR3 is TGCAGCGTCTCGGGGATGGGCGGCAATGAGCAGTTCTTC. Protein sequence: CSVSGMGGNEQFF.

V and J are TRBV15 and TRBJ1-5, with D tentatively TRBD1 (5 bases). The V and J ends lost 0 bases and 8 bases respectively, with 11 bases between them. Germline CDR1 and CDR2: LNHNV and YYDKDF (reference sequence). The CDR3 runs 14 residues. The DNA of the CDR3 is TGTGCCACCAGCAGAGAAACCGCGGGGGAGCCCCAGCATTTT. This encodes CATSRETAGEPQHF.

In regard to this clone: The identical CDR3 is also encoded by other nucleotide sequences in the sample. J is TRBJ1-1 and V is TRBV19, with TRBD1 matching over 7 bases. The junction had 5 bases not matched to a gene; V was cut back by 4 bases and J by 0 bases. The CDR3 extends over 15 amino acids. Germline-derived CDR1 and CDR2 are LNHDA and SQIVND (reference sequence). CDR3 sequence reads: CASSNSGGVNTEAFF. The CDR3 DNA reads TGTGCCAGTAGTAACTCAGGGGGAGTGAACACTGAAGCTTTCTTT.

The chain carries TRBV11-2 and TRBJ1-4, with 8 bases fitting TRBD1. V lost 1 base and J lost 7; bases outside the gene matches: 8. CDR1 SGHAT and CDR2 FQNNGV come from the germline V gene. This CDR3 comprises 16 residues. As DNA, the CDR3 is TGTGCCAGCAGCTTAGCGCACAGGGGGGGTCGTGAAAAACTGTTTTTT. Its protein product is CASSLAHRGGREKLFF.

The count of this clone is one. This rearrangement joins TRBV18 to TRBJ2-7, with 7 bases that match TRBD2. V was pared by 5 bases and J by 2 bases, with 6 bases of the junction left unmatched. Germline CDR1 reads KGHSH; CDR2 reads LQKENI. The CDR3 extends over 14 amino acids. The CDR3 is CASSAGREAYEQYF. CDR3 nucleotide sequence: TGTGCCAGCTCAGCGGGGAGGGAGGCCTACGAGCAGTACTTC. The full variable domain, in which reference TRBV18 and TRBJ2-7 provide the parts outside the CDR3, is NAGVMQNPRHLVRRRGQEARLRCSPMKGHSHVYWYRQLPEEGLKFMVYLQKENIIDESGMPKERFSAEFPKEGPSILRIQQVVRGDSAAYFCASSAGREAYEQYFGPGTRLTVT.

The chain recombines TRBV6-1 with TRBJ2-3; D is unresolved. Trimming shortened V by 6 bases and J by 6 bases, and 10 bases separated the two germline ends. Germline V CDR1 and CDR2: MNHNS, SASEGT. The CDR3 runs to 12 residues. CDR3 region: CASRPAPDTQYF. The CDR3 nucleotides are TGTGCCAGCAGACCAGCCCCCGATACGCAGTATTTT.

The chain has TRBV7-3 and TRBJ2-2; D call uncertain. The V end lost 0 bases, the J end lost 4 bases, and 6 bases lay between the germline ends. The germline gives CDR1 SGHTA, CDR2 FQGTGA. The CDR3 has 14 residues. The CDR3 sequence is CASSLTPGTGELFF. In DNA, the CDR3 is TGTGCCAGCAGCTTAACACCGGGCACCGGGGAGCTGTTTTTT.

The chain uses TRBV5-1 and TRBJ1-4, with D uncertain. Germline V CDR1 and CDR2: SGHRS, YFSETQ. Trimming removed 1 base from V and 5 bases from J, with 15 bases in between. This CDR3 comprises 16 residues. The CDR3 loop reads CASSLSGGSVNEKLFF. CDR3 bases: TGCGCCAGCAGCTTGTCGGGCGGCAGTGTGAATGAAAAACTGTTTTTT.

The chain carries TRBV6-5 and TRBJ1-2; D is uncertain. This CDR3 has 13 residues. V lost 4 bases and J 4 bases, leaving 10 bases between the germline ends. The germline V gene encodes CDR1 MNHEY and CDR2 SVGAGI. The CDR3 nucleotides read TGTGCCAGCAGTTTCGTGGGCTCCTATGGCTACACCTTC. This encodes CASSFVGSYGYTF.

The CDR3 is CAWSAGGGNQPQHF. CDR3 in DNA: TGTGCCTGGAGTGCCGGGGGAGGCAATCAGCCCCAGCATTTT. This rearrangement joins TRBV30 to TRBJ1-5; D is perhaps TRBD1 (5 bases). There are 14 residues in the CDR3. Trimming took 1 base from V and 2 from J, leaving 9 bases between them. The germline V gene encodes CDR1 GTSNPN and CDR2 SVGIG (reference sequence).

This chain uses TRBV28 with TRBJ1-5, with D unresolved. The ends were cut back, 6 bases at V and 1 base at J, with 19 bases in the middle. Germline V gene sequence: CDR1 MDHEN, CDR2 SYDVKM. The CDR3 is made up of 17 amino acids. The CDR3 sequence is CASSLPGRVGSNQPQHF. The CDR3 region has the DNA TGTGCCAGCAGCCTCCCGGGGAGGGTAGGAAGCAATCAGCCCCAGCATTTT. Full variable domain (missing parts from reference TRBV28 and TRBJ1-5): DVKVTQSSRYLVKRTGEKVFLECVQDMDHENMFWYRQDPGLGLRLIYFSYDVKMKEKGDIPEGYSVSREKKERFSLILESASTNQTSMYLCASSLPGRVGSNQPQHFGDGTRLSIL.

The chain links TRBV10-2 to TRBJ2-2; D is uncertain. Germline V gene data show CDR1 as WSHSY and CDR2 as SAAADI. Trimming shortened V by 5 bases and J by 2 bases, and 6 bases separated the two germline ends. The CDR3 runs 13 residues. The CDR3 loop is CASSPPNTGELFF. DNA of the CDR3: TGCGCCAGCAGTCCCCCTAACACCGGGGAGCTGTTTTTT.

The CDR3 loop reads CASSIAAIGNTIYF. CDR3 in DNA: TGTGCCAGTAGTATTGCGGCGATTGGAAACACCATATATTTT. V is TRBV19 and J is TRBJ1-3; no definite D call. The CDR3 consists of 14 residues. Germline assignment: CDR1 LNHDA and CDR2 SQIVND (reference sequence). V dropped 3 bases and J dropped 3 bases, with 9 bases sitting between them.

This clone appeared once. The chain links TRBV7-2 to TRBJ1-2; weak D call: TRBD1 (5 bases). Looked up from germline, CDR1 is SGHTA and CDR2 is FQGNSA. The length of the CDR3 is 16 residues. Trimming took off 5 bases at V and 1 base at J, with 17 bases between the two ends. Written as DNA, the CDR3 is TGTGCCAGCAGCAGAGGGCAGGGTAGGGTTAACTATGGCTACACCTTC. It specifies CASSRGQGRVNYGYTF.

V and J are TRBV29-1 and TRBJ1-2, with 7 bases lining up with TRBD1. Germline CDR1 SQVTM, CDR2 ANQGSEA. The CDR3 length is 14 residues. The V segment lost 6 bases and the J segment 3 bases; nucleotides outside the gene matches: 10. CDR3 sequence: CSVLGGGGDYGYTF. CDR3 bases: TGCAGCGTCTTAGGGGGAGGGGGCGACTATGGCTACACCTTC.

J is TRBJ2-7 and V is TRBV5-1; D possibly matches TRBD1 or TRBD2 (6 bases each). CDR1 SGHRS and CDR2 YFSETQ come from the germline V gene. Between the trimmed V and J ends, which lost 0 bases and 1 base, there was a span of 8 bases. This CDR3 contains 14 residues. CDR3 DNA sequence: TGCGCCAGCAGCTTGGTAGGGGGGTCCTACGAGCAGTACTTC. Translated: CASSLVGGSYEQYF. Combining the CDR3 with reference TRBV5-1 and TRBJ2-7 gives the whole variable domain KAGVTQTPRYLIKTRGQQVTLSCSPISGHRSVSWYQQTPGQGLQFLFEYFSETQRNKGNFPGRFSGRQFSNSRSEMNVSTLELGDSALYLCASSLVGGSYEQYFGPGTRLTVT.

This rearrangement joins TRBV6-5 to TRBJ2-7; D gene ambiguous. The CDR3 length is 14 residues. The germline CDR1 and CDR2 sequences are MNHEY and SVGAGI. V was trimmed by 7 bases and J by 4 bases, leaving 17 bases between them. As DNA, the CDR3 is TGTGCCAGCAAGCCCTTCGGACGCTCATACGAGCAGTACTTC. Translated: CASKPFGRSYEQYF.

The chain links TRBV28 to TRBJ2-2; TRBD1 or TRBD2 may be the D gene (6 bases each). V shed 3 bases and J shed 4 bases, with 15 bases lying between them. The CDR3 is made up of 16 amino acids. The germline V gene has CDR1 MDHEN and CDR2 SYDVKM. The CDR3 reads CASSLTRTAGTGELFF. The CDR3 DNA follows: TGTGCCAGCAGTTTGACGCGGACAGCGGGCACCGGGGAGCTGTTTTTT.

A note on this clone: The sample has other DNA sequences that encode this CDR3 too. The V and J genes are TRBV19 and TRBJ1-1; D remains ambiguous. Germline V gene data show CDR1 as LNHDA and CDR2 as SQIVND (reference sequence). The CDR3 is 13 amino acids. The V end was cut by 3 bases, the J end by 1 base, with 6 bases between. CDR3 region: CASSISQNTEAFF. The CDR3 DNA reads TGTGCCAGTAGTATTTCACAGAACACTGAAGCTTTCTTT.